This T cell receptor (beta chain) was recovered during a study of cytomegalovirus exposure and HLA in healthy donors (dated by TCRdb to between 2016 and 2019). Some background on the complete study: In an earlier analysis of approximately 500 of the donors, 250 to 350 Gb of sequence data and just under 120 million unique TCR beta sequences from about 190 million T cells were reported. All discovery cohort repertoires had been generated on a single sequencing platform. Genome-wide SNP genotypes for about 55% of the roughly 670 donors were used in a later genetic analysis, which treated that subset as a discovery cohort. Because of strong linkage in the cohort, roughly five DR-DQ haplotypes were treated as single units for association and clustering. HLA typing included class I and class II loci at four-digit resolution. About 310 gigabases of sequencing data and 70 million to 85 million unique TCR sequences were included in an early release covering several hundred HLA-typed donors. To predict cytomegalovirus infection status, the study brought together high-throughput TCR immunosequencing, statistical association of individual TCRs with disease status, and machine learning. Donor age, sex, ethnicity and CMV serostatus were compiled together with the repertoire data. The study aimed to test whether signatures of past pathogen exposure could be identified by cataloging public T cell receptors. A later analysis re-examined previously published TCR beta repertoires from 600 to 700 donors and added high-resolution HLA genotyping to investigate patterns of TCR occurrence. Of the 350 to 450 genotyped donors, approximately 80% were placed in the genetic ancestry cluster associated with self-reported Caucasian donors. An earlier analysis of 587 of the donors used high-throughput TCR beta sequencing to judge whether each TCR beta V gene segment behaved as functional or pseudogenic. Using immunosequencing, the study profiled T cell repertoires from 500 to 800 subjects and related those repertoires to cytomegalovirus serostatus. In the later analysis, no new phenotypic data were used to find candidate immune exposures; instead, reliance was placed on TCR beta sequences and their occurrence across donors. The number of donors typed differed by locus, with about 629-630 for A, B, C, DRB1 and DQB1, roughly 520 for DQA1, about 610 for DPA1, and around 450 for DPB1. Among about 410 genotyped donors of the cohort, an average of approximately 200,000 unique TCR beta nucleotide sequences was sequenced per donor, of which about 19% were non-productive. A separate validation cohort of 100 to 150 different subjects was used in addition to the roughly 620-subject first cohort.

The cohort comprised 666 healthy bone marrow donors. All cohort members were sampled while nominally healthy, although unrecorded immune exposures were likely present. The donor was CMV seronegative and belonged to the group of more than 300 seronegative cohort members. A peripheral blood sample was collected from each donor, and TCR beta sequencing was performed on peripheral blood mononuclear cells. The Qiagen DNeasy Blood Extraction Kit was used to extract genomic DNA from the blood cell samples. From a lookup of the germline V gene, CDR1 and CDR2 are MNHNS and SASEGT. A distance of 11 bases separates the germline ends of V and J, which lose 1 base and 5 bases respectively. Reading from cysteine to phenylalanine, the CDR3 counts 14 amino acids. The only DNA kept is the CDR3, 42 bases in frame from the first base. As to this clone: Its antigen is currently not known.

The library relied on the immunoSEQ multiplex PCR assay. A mixture of 60 forward primers for TCR Vbeta segments and 13 reverse primers for TCR Jbeta segments was used in the multiplex PCR. The CDR3 region of rearranged TCR beta genes was amplified from genomic DNA with a multiplex PCR assay. On the Illumina HiSeq System, the amplified TCR beta libraries were sequenced as 87-base-pair reads. The source study handled its data this way. Across the roughly 700 repertoires, a later analysis counted 80 million or so unique TCR beta chains, about 10 million of which were shared by at least two donors. To remove PCR and sequencing errors, raw reads were error-corrected and collapsed into unique sequences using a nearest-neighbor algorithm that merged closely related sequences. To assign V, D and J gene segments, CDR3 sequences were aligned to IMGT reference sequences. For a sequence to be retained, at least a six-nucleotide match to both a V gene segment and a J gene segment was required. A rearrangement counted as productive if the CDR3 had no stop codons and remained in frame with V and J, and every other rearrangement counted as non-productive. Following IMGT convention, CDR3 was defined as the stretch from the second conserved V-encoded cysteine up to the conserved J-encoded phenylalanine. In an earlier analysis of roughly 610 of the donors, sequences lacking an unambiguous match to a single V gene segment were excluded. In an earlier analysis of a few hundred of the donors, V segments were called functional above 56.7% productive rearrangements and were called segregating when the between-donor standard deviation exceeded 5%. A statistical classification framework was built for diagnosing cytomegalovirus status from the catalog of TCR beta chain sequences. A later analysis assigned V and J genes by comparing TCR nucleotide sequences with IMGT/GENE-DB human TR gene sequences. In a later analysis, CDR3 sequences and most-parsimonious VDJ recombination scenarios were assigned using the TCRdist pipeline. In a later analysis, each TCR beta chain was defined by its CDR3 amino acid sequence together with its V-gene family, and reads lacking a unique V-gene family were excluded. A later analysis removed nearly 600 highly shared, low-generation-probability nucleotide sequences to deal with suspected cross-contamination and a sequencing artifact. In a later analysis, a clonal expansion index for each public chain was calculated from normalized within-repertoire ranks of inferred template counts. Generation probabilities in a later analysis came from a VDJ recombination model fitted to out-of-frame rearrangements, and those results were checked against IGoR. Hypergeometric tests were used in a later analysis to score TCR-TCR, TCR-HLA and TCR-CMV co-occurrence, with a repertoire-size bias correction applied to the TCR pairs. False discovery rates were estimated in a later analysis by permuting HLA or CMV assignments 20 times. A later analysis grouped co-occurring TCRs with DBSCAN, adding TCRdist sequence similarity when clustering within HLA-allele-positive subsets. Co-occurrence clustering excluded repertoires with fewer than 30,000 or more than 120,000 public chains, plus five with anomalous nucleotide sharing. The table was pulled from immuneACCESS by TCRdb, which kept in-frame rearrangements only. Such tables lose some clones; where checked, under half of the loss comes from unresolved V genes, and the rest has no known cause. V and J calls plus clone size are reproduced from that table; the DNA served to infer D and trimming. The sample's own table lists 40,000 to 50,000 clones. The ten largest clones add up to 1% to 1.5% of the sample.

Overall study outcomes, separate from this receptor: According to a later analysis, TCR association rates differed among HLA loci, with DRB1 alleles showing the most associated TCRs and HLA-C alleles showing the fewest. Most CMV-associated TCR beta chains appeared to be HLA-restricted in a later analysis, and the HLA associations seemed to be driven largely by CMV exposure. The cohort was sequenced for TCR beta chains only, and without alpha or paired-chain data the features that could be detected were limited. In a later analysis, 16,951 TCR beta sequences were associated with specific HLA alleles at a false discovery rate of 0.05. Most TCR sequences were observed very rarely across donors, whereas some public TCRs were present in many individuals. In both the original and validation cohorts, the classifier was reported to diagnose cytomegalovirus status with high specificity and sensitivity. The only immune exposure information available for the cohort was CMV serostatus. The sequencing pipeline was judged likely to have produced a cluster of highly shared sequence variants as a technical artifact. The 87-base-pair reads could not distinguish some IMGT-functional V segments, including TRBV6-2 and TRBV6-3, so those segments were excluded. In a later genetic analysis, a missense DCLRE1C variant was associated with V-gene and J-gene trimming of TCR beta chains, and the association was replicated in an independent cohort. Correlated functional status among segregating V segments might be attributable to linkage disequilibrium, but an unknown experimental factor could not be ruled out. A later analysis found that HLA-associated TCR beta chains were more clonally expanded and had lower generation probabilities than equally common non-associated chains. Over 15 rarely observed V segments, including chromosome 9 orphons, were excluded from the earlier analysis of just under 600 of the donors because counts were too low. Broadly in line with IMGT annotations, most TCR beta V segments showed up in productive rearrangements about 87% or about 30% of the time in an earlier analysis of 587 of the donors. HLA typing was unavailable for some donors at each locus, so association tests used only the typed subset. Roughly uniform sequencing depth across donors was assumed in presence/absence analyses, although this assumption may not hold. The study gave a list of about 160 TCR beta chains associated with cytomegalovirus. It was suggested by the authors that the approach could potentially be generalized to other disease states and immunological phenotypes. Compared with the roughly 710-donor mean, donors in an Asian-associated ancestry cluster had fewer N-insertions in productive TCRs, according to a later genetic analysis. A few of the identified cytomegalovirus-associated TCR beta chains were confirmed in vitro to be specific for cytomegalovirus antigens. A further reported finding was that TCR beta sequences accurately predicted the HLA-A and HLA-B alleles for most subjects in the first cohort. A later analysis reported that several top co-occurrence clusters appeared linked to parvovirus B19, influenza, CMV and Epstein-Barr virus. When HLA alleles, especially DR and DQ, strongly co-occurred, attributing TCR associations to individual alleles was difficult.

This receptor was identified in a man aged 25 to 40 in good health and CMV-seronegative. This sequence uses TRBV6-1 and TRBJ1-1, with TRBD1 tentatively as D gene (6 bases match). The sequencing sample was made of PBMCs. Here the CDR3 is given as CASSEVVRGTEAFF. The base sequence is TGTGCCAGCAGTGAAGTGGTTAGGGGGACTGAAGCTTTCTTT.